A selection of T cell receptor beta chains follows, all from one sample in a study of OX40 agonist ivuxolimab in advanced cancers. The assay was immunoSEQ multiplex PCR, and TCRdb's table has in-frame clones only and misses some. The table shows about 48,000 clones, with around 85% occurring only once. This material consisted of CD4+ or CD8+ T cells sorted from blood, taken in a trial of the OX40 agonist ivuxolimab. The receptors derive from an adult with an advanced solid tumor such as melanoma, head and neck, liver or kidney cancer. Both conserved end residues are part of each CDR3. The order of the fields is CDR3 DNA, CDR3 protein, D gene, J gene, V gene, clone size. D genes are given only for firm matches. Part of the rows lack a size; the others show once, few, many or a class for expanded clones.

DNA: TGTGCCATCAGTGCCCAGACAGGGTCGTATGGCTACACCTTC; CDR3: CAISAQTGSYGYTF; D: TRBD1; J: TRBJ1-2; V: TRBV10-3; size: NA
DNA: TGTGCCAGCAGCATATCCGGTCCGAACGGGGAGCTGTTTTTT; CDR3: CASSISGPNGELFF; D: NA; J: TRBJ2-2; V: TRBV11-1; size: NA
DNA: TGCGCCAGCAGCTTGGTTTCCCGGGGGGGTACGCAGTATTTT; CDR3: CASSLVSRGGTQYF; D: TRBD2; J: TRBJ2-3; V: TRBV5-1; size: NA
DNA: TGTGCCAGCAGCTCCAACAGGGGAACCCTCGGCGAGCAGTACTTC; CDR3: CASSSNRGTLGEQYF; D: TRBD1; J: TRBJ2-7; V: TRBV7-9; size: NA
DNA: TGTGCCAGCAGCGTCTCGGGGGAGAACACTGAAGCTTTCTTT; CDR3: CASSVSGENTEAFF; D: NA; J: TRBJ1-1; V: TRBV9; size: NA
DNA: TGTGCCAGTAGTTATTTAGCGGGAGAAAGGAGAAATGAGCAGTTCTTC; CDR3: CASSYLAGERRNEQFF; D: TRBD2; J: TRBJ2-1; V: TRBV19; size: once
DNA: TGTGCCAACGAGGCCGGGACAGAGGTCGGCTACACCTTC; CDR3: CANEAGTEVGYTF; D: TRBD1; J: TRBJ1-2; V: TRBV2; size: NA
DNA: TGCGCCAGTCCTCATCGCAAAAAGAACACTGAAGCTTTCTTT; CDR3: CASPHRKKNTEAFF; D: NA; J: TRBJ1-1; V: TRBV10-1; size: NA
DNA: TGTGCCAGCAGCCGGTCGAGACAAGAGACCCAGTACTTC; CDR3: CASSRSRQETQYF; D: NA; J: TRBJ2-5; V: TRBV6-5; size: NA
DNA: TGTGCCAGCAGCTACAGGGGGCTATGGGGAAACACCATATATTTT; CDR3: CASSYRGLWGNTIYF; D: NA; J: TRBJ1-3; V: TRBV21-1; size: NA
DNA: TGTGCCAGCAGCCCCGGATCATCAACTAATGAAAAACTGTTTTTT; CDR3: CASSPGSSTNEKLFF; D: NA; J: TRBJ1-4; V: TRBV6-5; size: NA
DNA: TGCGCCAGCAGCCAAACCGTCCTGGCCTCTGGAAACACCATATATTTT; CDR3: CASSQTVLASGNTIYF; D: NA; J: TRBJ1-3; V: TRBV4-3; size: NA
DNA: TGTGCCAGCAGCTTAGGTTCACTGGAAGATACGCAGTATTTT; CDR3: CASSLGSLEDTQYF; D: NA; J: TRBJ2-3; V: TRBV7-9; size: NA
DNA: TGTGCCAGCTCACCACCGGTCCCCCACACCGGGGAGCTGTTTTTT; CDR3: CASSPPVPHTGELFF; D: NA; J: TRBJ2-2; V: TRBV18; size: NA
DNA: TGTGCCAGTAGTATAGATCGTGGACCCCAGCATTTT; CDR3: CASSIDRGPQHF; D: NA; J: TRBJ1-5; V: TRBV19; size: NA
DNA: TGTGCCAGCAGTTGGGGGCGGGGGGGCCAGGAGACCCAGTACTTC; CDR3: CASSWGRGGQETQYF; D: TRBD2; J: TRBJ2-5; V: TRBV6-6; size: NA
DNA: TGTGCCAGCAGCCTGGGGTCTTTGACACGGCCCCTCCACTTT; CDR3: CASSLGSLTRPLHF; D: NA; J: TRBJ1-6; V: TRBV28; size: NA
DNA: TGTGCCATCAGTGAGTCGTTAGCGGGGGCCTCCTACGAGCAGTACTTC; CDR3: CAISESLAGASYEQYF; D: TRBD2; J: TRBJ2-7; V: TRBV10-3; size: NA
DNA: TGTGCCAGCTCCAGTAACTATGGCTACACCTTC; CDR3: CASSSNYGYTF; D: NA; J: TRBJ1-2; V: TRBV6-6; size: NA
DNA: TGCGCCAGCAGTGAGTCGGCAGGTTTCAATCAGCCCCAGCATTTT; CDR3: CASSESAGFNQPQHF; D: NA; J: TRBJ1-5; V: TRBV10-2; size: NA
DNA: TGTGCCAGCAGCTCTGAAAGCGGGGATACGCAGTATTTT; CDR3: CASSSESGDTQYF; D: NA; J: TRBJ2-3; V: TRBV5-6; size: NA
DNA: TGTGCCAGCAGCACCCAGGGGGCTCAAGCAGATACGCAGTATTTT; CDR3: CASSTQGAQADTQYF; D: TRBD1; J: TRBJ2-3; V: TRBV9; size: NA
DNA: TGTGCCAGCAGCTCGGGGACAGGGAGGGAGTTCTTC; CDR3: CASSSGTGREFF; D: TRBD1; J: TRBJ2-1; V: TRBV5-6; size: NA
DNA: TGTGCCAGCAGCTTGGGGGCGGGAGGGCAGACTACGCAGTATTTT; CDR3: CASSLGAGGQTTQYF; D: TRBD2; J: TRBJ2-3; V: TRBV5-4; size: NA
DNA: TGTGCCAGCACGATTAGCGCTTCCTACAATGAGCAGTTCTTC; CDR3: CASTISASYNEQFF; D: NA; J: TRBJ2-1; V: TRBV2; size: once
DNA: TGTGCCAGCAGCAGACCGCGGGTTCGTAACTATGGCTACACCTTC; CDR3: CASSRPRVRNYGYTF; D: NA; J: TRBJ1-2; V: TRBV11-2; size: NA
DNA: TGTGCCAGCAGTAAGGGGACTTATGGCTACACCTTC; CDR3: CASSKGTYGYTF; D: NA; J: TRBJ1-2; V: TRBV2; size: NA
DNA: TGTGCCTGGAGGGATACAGGGGACTCACCCCTCCACTTT; CDR3: CAWRDTGDSPLHF; D: TRBD1; J: TRBJ1-6; V: TRBV30; size: NA
DNA: TGTGCCAGCACCGAGGGGGGGTCCGAGGGGGAGCAGTACTTC; CDR3: CASTEGGSEGEQYF; D: NA; J: TRBJ2-7; V: TRBV28; size: few